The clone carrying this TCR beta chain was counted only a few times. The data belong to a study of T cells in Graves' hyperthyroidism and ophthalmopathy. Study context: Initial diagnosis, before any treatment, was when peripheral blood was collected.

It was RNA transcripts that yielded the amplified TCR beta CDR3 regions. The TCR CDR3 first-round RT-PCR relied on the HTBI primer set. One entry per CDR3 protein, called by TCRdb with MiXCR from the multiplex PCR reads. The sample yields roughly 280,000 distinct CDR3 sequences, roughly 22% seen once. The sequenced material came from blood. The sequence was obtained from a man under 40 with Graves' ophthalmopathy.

This CDR3 is CASSFTGPLTGELFF. The CDR3, as DNA: TGTGCCAGCAGTTTCACGGGGCCTCTTACCGGGGAGCTGTTTTTT. The chain carries TRBV12-3 or TRBV12-4 and TRBJ2-2; D is possibly TRBD1 or TRBD2 (5 bases each). The V end lost 3 bases, the J end lost 5 bases, and 13 bases lay between the germline ends. This CDR3 comprises 15 residues.